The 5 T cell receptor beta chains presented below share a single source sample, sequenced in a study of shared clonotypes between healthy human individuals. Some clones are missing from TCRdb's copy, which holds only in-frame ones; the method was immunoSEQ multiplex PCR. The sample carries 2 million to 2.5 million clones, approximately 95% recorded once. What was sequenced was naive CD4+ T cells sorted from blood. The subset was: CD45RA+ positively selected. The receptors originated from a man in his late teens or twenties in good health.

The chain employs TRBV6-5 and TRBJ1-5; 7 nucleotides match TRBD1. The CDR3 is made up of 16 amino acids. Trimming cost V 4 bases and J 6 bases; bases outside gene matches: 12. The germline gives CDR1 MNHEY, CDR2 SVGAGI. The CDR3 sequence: CASSLGARGYSQPQHF. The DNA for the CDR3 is TGTGCCAGCAGTTTAGGGGCCAGGGGGTATAGTCAGCCCCAGCATTTT.

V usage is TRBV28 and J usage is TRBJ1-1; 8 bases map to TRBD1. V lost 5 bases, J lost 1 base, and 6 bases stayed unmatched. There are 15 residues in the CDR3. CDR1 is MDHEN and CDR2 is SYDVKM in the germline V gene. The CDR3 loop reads CASSRPGTGNTEAFF. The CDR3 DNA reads TGTGCCAGCAGTCGTCCCGGGACAGGGAACACTGAAGCTTTCTTT.

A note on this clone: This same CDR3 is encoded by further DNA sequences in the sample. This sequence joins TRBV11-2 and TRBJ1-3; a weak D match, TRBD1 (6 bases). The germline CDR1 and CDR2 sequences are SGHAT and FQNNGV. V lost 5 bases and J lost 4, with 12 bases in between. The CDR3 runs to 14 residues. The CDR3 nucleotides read TGTGCCAGCAGCCTAGGGGGTACAGGAAACACCATATATTTT. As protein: CASSLGGTGNTIYF.

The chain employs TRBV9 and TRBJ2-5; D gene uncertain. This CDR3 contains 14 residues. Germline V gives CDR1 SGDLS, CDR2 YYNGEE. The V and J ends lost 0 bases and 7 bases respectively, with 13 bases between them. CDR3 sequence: CASSVGDPRGTQYF. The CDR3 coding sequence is TGTGCCAGCAGCGTAGGTGACCCCCGTGGGACCCAGTACTTC.

The chain's CDR3 is CASSLDRGSYEQYF. DNA of the CDR3: TGTGCCAGCAGCTTAGACCGGGGCTCTTACGAGCAGTACTTC. V is TRBV7-8 and J is TRBJ2-7; possibly TRBD1 or TRBD2 for D (5 bases each). This CDR3 is built from 14 residues. V lost 1 base and J lost 4, with 11 bases in between. Germline V lookup: CDR1 SGHVS, CDR2 FQNEAQ.